Below, one T cell receptor (beta chain) is given with its context. The junction had 8 bases not matched to a gene; V was cut back by 2 bases and J by 3 bases. Germline CDR1 MNHEY, CDR2 SMNVEV (reference sequence). CDR3 size: 16 residues. These data are taken from a study of blood T cell repertoires in COVID-19. Study context: COVID-19 samples collected from the United States, Italy and Spain covered acute and convalescent phases.

This table comes from immunoSEQ multiplex PCR, and its TCRdb copy is limited to in-frame clones, with some not included. This table has around 16,000 clones, about 86% appearing once. The sequence derives from a human donor in a cohort sampled during active COVID-19. Sequenced: peripheral blood. The genes are TRBV27 and TRBJ2-7; 9 bases align to TRBD1. The CDR3 is CASSLISDRGGYEQYF. CDR3 DNA sequence: TGTGCCAGCAGTTTAATTAGCGACAGGGGGGGCTACGAGCAGTACTTC.